Sequencing of this TCR beta chain was carried out in a study of CD8 T cells in ankylosing spondylitis. Trimming shortened V by 1 base and J by 2 bases, and 12 bases separated the two germline ends. This CDR3 comprises 15 residues. TCRdb called the 5' RACE reads again in MiXCR, with one record for every CDR3 protein. This sample has approximately 150,000 distinct CDR3 sequences; around 32% occur once, and the top ten carry 6%. This sequence originates from a male donor with ankylosing spondylitis. The specimen was synovial fluid, either unsorted or a sorted T cell fraction (not recorded which). The chain links TRBV12-3 or TRBV12-4 to TRBJ2-7; D is unclear. Here the CDR3 reads CASSLGGLGTYEQYF. The DNA of the CDR3 is TGTGCCAGCAGTTTAGGGGGTTTGGGGACCTACGAGCAGTACTTC.